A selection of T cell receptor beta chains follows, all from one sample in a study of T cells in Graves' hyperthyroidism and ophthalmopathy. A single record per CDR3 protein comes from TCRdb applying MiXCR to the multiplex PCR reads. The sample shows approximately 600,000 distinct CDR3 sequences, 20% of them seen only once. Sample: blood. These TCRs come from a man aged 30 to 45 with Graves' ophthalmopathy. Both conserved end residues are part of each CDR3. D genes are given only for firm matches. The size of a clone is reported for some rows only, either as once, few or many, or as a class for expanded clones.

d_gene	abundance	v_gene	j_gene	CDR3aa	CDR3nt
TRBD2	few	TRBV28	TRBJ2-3	CASIGREGLLSDTQYF	TGTGCCAGCATTGGGCGGGAGGGTTTGCTCTCAGATACGCAGTATTTT
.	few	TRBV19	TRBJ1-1	CASSIRGGGTEAFF	TGTGCCAGTAGTATTAGGGGGGGCGGCACTGAAGCTTTCTTT
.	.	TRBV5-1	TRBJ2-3	CASSVGGLQVLTDTQYF	TGCGCCAGCAGCGTGGGAGGCCTACAGGTCCTTACAGATACGCAGTATTTT
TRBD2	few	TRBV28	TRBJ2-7	CASSFRLAGVSQYF	TGTGCCAGCAGTTTCAGACTAGCGGGAGTTTCGCAGTACTTC
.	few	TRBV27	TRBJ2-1	CASSILALEGLQNEQFF	TGTGCCAGCAGTATACTAGCTCTGGAAGGTTTACAGAATGAGCAGTTCTTC
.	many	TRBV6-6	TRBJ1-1	CASSYRGGREAFF	TGTGCCAGCAGTTACAGAGGGGGTCGGGAAGCTTTCTTT
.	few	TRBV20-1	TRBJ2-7	CSAWGTPYEQYF	TGCAGTGCATGGGGGACTCCGTACGAGCAGTACTTC
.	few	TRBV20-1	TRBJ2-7	CSVKEGYSYEQYF	TGCAGTGTTAAGGAGGGGTACTCCTACGAGCAGTACTTC
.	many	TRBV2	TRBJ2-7	CASSAATYEQYF	TGTGCCAGCAGTGCAGCGACCTACGAGCAGTACTTC
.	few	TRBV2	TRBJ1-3	CASSYGVASSGNTIYF	TGTGCCAGCAGTTATGGGGTCGCAAGCTCTGGAAACACCATATATTTT
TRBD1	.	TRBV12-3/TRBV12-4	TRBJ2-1	CASSPGQGLYNEQFF	TGTGCCAGCAGTCCCGGACAGGGGTTGTACAATGAGCAGTTCTTC
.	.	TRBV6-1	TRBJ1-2	CASSEATGLGYGYTF	TGTGCCAGCAGTGAAGCGACAGGCCTGGGTTATGGCTACACCTTC
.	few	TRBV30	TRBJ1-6	CAWPGWTLHF	TGTGCCTGGCCCGGGTGGACCCTCCACTTT
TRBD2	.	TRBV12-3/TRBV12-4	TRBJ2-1	CTSRRGVNEQFF	TGTACCAGCAGACGGGGGGTCAATGAGCAGTTCTTC
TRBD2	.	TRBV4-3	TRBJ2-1	CASSREGLAVVGSYNEQFF	TGCGCCAGCAGCCGGGAAGGACTAGCGGTGGTGGGCTCCTACAATGAGCAGTTCTTC
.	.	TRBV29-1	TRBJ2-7	CSSITRRQDSYEQYF	TGCAGCTCCATTACCAGGAGACAGGACTCCTACGAGCAGTACTTC
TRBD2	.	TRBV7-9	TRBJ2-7	CASSGGLAGVLTSYEQYF	TGTGCCAGCAGCGGGGGACTAGCGGGAGTCCTGACCTCCTACGAGCAGTACTTC
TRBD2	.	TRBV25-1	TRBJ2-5	CASSALAGGGREQYF	TGTGCCAGCAGTGCCCTAGCGGGAGGGGGGAGAGAGCAGTACTTC
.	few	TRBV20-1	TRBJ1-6	CSVVFPGGRDSPLHF	TGCAGTGTCGTCTTCCCGGGGGGGCGAGATTCACCCCTCCACTTT
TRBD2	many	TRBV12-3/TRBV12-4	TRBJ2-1	CASSLRTSGRAEQFF	TGTGCCAGCAGCCTGAGGACTAGCGGGAGGGCGGAGCAGTTCTTC
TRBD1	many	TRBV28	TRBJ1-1	CASSGTGPGTEAFF	TGTGCCAGCAGTGGGACAGGGCCAGGAACTGAAGCTTTCTTT
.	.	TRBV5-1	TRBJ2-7	CASNREDSYEQYF	TGCGCCAGTAACAGGGAAGACAGCTACGAGCAGTACTTC
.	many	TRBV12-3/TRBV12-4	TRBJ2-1	CASSLSQGQFF	TGTGCCAGCAGTTTATCCCAGGGGCAGTTCTTC
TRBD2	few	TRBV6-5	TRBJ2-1	CASSYDLAGGIDEQFF	TGTGCCAGCAGTTACGACCTAGCGGGAGGGATAGATGAGCAGTTCTTC
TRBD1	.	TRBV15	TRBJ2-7	CATSRVGQVYEQYF	TGTGCCACCAGCAGAGTAGGACAGGTTTACGAGCAGTACTTC
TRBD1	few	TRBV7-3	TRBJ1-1	CASSLTGPRQGVLRAFF	TGTGCCAGCAGCTTAACTGGCCCGAGACAGGGGGTTCTTAGGGCTTTCTTT
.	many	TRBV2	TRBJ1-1	CASLMSTEAFF	TGTGCCAGCTTGATGAGCACTGAAGCTTTCTTT